This T cell receptor beta chain originates from a study of vaccination and CD4 T cells after COVID-19. Study-wide results and caveats: In convalescent patients, a median 86.3% of post-vaccine SARS-CoV-2-reactive clones appeared only after vaccination. Rising from approximately 21 to 38, the median of SARS-CoV-2-reactive clonotypes did not change significantly.

Comments on this clonotype: Its antigen is not identified.

The CDR3 loop spans 14 amino acids. The germline V gene encodes CDR1 LNHDA and CDR2 SQIVND (reference sequence). V lost 3 bases to trimming and J lost 7 bases, with 15 bases between them. As for treatment: roughly ten-day PBMC culture with coronavirus spike peptide pools or control peptides (ViraFEST assay). Via ViraFEST, peptide pools expanded antigen-specific T cells before TCR sequencing. Cultured CD4+ T-cell DNA underwent Oncomine TCR Beta short-read sequencing. TCRdb processed the PCR reads anew with MiXCR; each CDR3 protein has one entry. Of more than 7,000 distinct CDR3 sequences in the sample, 50% to 75% were seen once.

This chain connects TRBV19 to TRBJ1-1, with D possibly matching TRBD1 (5 bases). The TCR was taken from a human donor who had recovered from COVID-19. The sequencing sample was made of CD4+ T cells from blood, cultured in vitro. This chain's CDR3 is CASSMFGVQGEAFF. The CDR3 DNA reads as TGTGCCAGTAGTATGTTCGGGGTCCAGGGTGAAGCTTTCTTT.